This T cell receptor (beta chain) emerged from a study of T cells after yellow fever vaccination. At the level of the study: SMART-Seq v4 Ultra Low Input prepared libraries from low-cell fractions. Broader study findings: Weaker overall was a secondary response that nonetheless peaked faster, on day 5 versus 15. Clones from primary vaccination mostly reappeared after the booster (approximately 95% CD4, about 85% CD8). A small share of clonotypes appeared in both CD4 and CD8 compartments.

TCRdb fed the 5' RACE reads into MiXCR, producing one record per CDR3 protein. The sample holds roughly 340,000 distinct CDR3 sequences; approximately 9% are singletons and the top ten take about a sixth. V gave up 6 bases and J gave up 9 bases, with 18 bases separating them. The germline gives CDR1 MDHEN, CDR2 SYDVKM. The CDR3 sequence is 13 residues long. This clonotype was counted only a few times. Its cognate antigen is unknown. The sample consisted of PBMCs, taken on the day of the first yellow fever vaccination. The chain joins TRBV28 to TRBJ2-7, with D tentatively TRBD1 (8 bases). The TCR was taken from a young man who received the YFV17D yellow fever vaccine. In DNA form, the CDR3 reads TGTGCCAGCAGCCCTCCAGGGGGCGGGGGGCAGTACGTC. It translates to CASSPPGGGGQYV.